This T cell receptor beta chain was captured by sequencing in a study of T cells expressing NK-cell markers. Study-wide results and caveats: As a fraction of CD8+ T cells, dominant NKG2C+ clonotypes reached about 1.0-7.5% in a handful of donors. Dominance of the CD3+CD56-NKG2C+ fraction by these clonotypes also held in a few donors. Unclear, still, was the HCMV specificity of the expanded NKG2C+ T cell clones.

Germline V lookup: CDR1 SGHDN, CDR2 FVKESK. The CDR3 runs to 15 residues. TCRdb reprocessed the 5' RACE reads, with one entry per CDR3 protein and no DNA. This table holds fewer than 25,000 distinct CDR3 sequences. As concerns this clonotype: The target antigen is unknown.

The TCR sequence derives from a man between 18 and 69 years old in good health. The sequencing sample was made of blood T cells: a sorted CD56 or NKG2C T cell subset, CD4+ or CD8+ T cells, or bulk PBMC T cells (not recorded which). The chain is built from TRBV14 and TRBJ2-7; TCRdb's D call of TRBD2 is untestable without DNA. CDR3: CASSQGLAGIYEQYF.